Listed below are T cell receptor beta chains from one sample, sequenced in a study of blood T cell repertoires in COVID-19. Here immunoSEQ multiplex PCR was the method, and the copy in TCRdb shows in-frame clones only, minus some. This table has around 220,000 clones, around 84% appearing once. Sequences were obtained from peripheral blood. Source of these receptors: a young man with active or convalescent COVID-19. The CDR3 runs from the conserved cysteine through the conserved F or W. Each record gives: clone size, J gene, V gene, D gene, CDR3 length, CDR3 DNA, CDR3 protein. The D gene is left open where the match is weak. Where a row states a size, it is once, few, many or the class of an expanded clone; other rows omit it.

clone size: NA
J gene: TRBJ1-2
V gene: TRBV15
D gene: NA
CDR3 length: 16
CDR3 DNA: TGTGCCACCAGCAGAGAGAGGACCGGGACAAACTATGGCTACACCTTC
CDR3 protein: CATSRERTGTNYGYTF

clone size: NA
J gene: TRBJ2-1
V gene: TRBV6-2/TRBV6-3
D gene: NA
CDR3 length: 16
CDR3 DNA: TGTGCCAGCAGTTACACACGCCCTAGTCTTTACAATGAGCAGTTCTTC
CDR3 protein: CASSYTRPSLYNEQFF

clone size: NA
J gene: TRBJ2-5
V gene: TRBV5-6
D gene: TRBD1
CDR3 length: 17
CDR3 DNA: TGTGCCAGCAGCTTGGGAACAGGGGGCCGCGCGGGGGAGACCCAGTACTTC
CDR3 protein: CASSLGTGGRAGETQYF

clone size: once
J gene: TRBJ2-3
V gene: TRBV14
D gene: TRBD2
CDR3 length: 15
CDR3 DNA: TGTGCCAGCAGCCATGGAGCGGGAGGGACAGATACGCAGTATTTT
CDR3 protein: CASSHGAGGTDTQYF

clone size: NA
J gene: TRBJ1-1
V gene: TRBV7-9
D gene: TRBD1
CDR3 length: 15
CDR3 DNA: TGTGCCAGCAGCCTTGACAGGGTTGGGGACACTGAAGCTTTCTTT
CDR3 protein: CASSLDRVGDTEAFF

clone size: NA
J gene: TRBJ2-7
V gene: TRBV3-1/TRBV3-2
D gene: NA
CDR3 length: 11
CDR3 DNA: TGTGCCAGCACCCAAGGCGGGGAGCAGTACTTC
CDR3 protein: CASTQGGEQYF

clone size: NA
J gene: TRBJ1-2
V gene: TRBV10-2
D gene: TRBD1
CDR3 length: 13
CDR3 DNA: TGCGCCAGCAGTGACGACAGGGGCTATGGCTACACCTTC
CDR3 protein: CASSDDRGYGYTF

clone size: NA
J gene: TRBJ1-1
V gene: TRBV6-6
D gene: TRBD1
CDR3 length: 16
CDR3 DNA: TGTGCCAGCAGTACCCCCGGGACAGGGGGCTACACTGAAGCTTTCTTT
CDR3 protein: CASSTPGTGGYTEAFF

clone size: NA
J gene: TRBJ2-1
V gene: TRBV24-1
D gene: NA
CDR3 length: 14
CDR3 DNA: TGTGCCACCAGTGCGGCAGGGGCCCTCAATGAGCAGTTCTTC
CDR3 protein: CATSAAGALNEQFF

clone size: NA
J gene: TRBJ1-5
V gene: TRBV15
D gene: NA
CDR3 length: 15
CDR3 DNA: TGTGCCACCAGCAGAGACACCGGGAGCCATCAGCCCCAGCATTTT
CDR3 protein: CATSRDTGSHQPQHF

clone size: few
J gene: TRBJ1-2
V gene: TRBV28
D gene: NA
CDR3 length: 15
CDR3 DNA: TGTGCCAGCAGTGACGCCTCACGGGCTAACTATGGCTACACCTTC
CDR3 protein: CASSDASRANYGYTF

clone size: NA
J gene: TRBJ2-3
V gene: TRBV7-6
D gene: TRBD1
CDR3 length: 16
CDR3 DNA: TGTGCCAGCAGCTCCCCCGACAGGGAGCCCACAGATACGCAGTATTTT
CDR3 protein: CASSSPDREPTDTQYF

clone size: NA
J gene: TRBJ2-3
V gene: TRBV4-2
D gene: TRBD2
CDR3 length: 18
CDR3 DNA: TGTGCCAGCAGCCAGGGTTTGACTAGCGGGGGGCGAGGGGATACGCAGTATTTT
CDR3 protein: CASSQGLTSGGRGDTQYF

clone size: NA
J gene: TRBJ2-1
V gene: TRBV9
D gene: TRBD2
CDR3 length: 18
CDR3 DNA: TGTGCCAGCAGCGCCCCGCCGGGAGGCATAGCGGGAGTTTATGAGCAGTTCTTC
CDR3 protein: CASSAPPGGIAGVYEQFF

clone size: NA
J gene: TRBJ2-3
V gene: TRBV28
D gene: TRBD1
CDR3 length: 12
CDR3 DNA: TGTGCCAGCCAAGGGGGCGTGGATACGCAGTATTTT
CDR3 protein: CASQGGVDTQYF

clone size: NA
J gene: TRBJ1-1
V gene: TRBV25-1
D gene: TRBD1
CDR3 length: 15
CDR3 DNA: TGTGCCAGCAGTGGTTTGACAGGGGTCGCCACTGAAGCTTTCTTT
CDR3 protein: CASSGLTGVATEAFF

clone size: NA
J gene: TRBJ2-3
V gene: TRBV7-8
D gene: NA
CDR3 length: 14
CDR3 DNA: TGTGCCAGCAGCTTGGGCAGACACACAGATACGCAGTATTTT
CDR3 protein: CASSLGRHTDTQYF

clone size: once
J gene: TRBJ2-7
V gene: TRBV7-2
D gene: TRBD2
CDR3 length: 16
CDR3 DNA: TGTGCCAGCAGCTTACGAGCGGGGGTCGGCTCCTACGAGCAGTACTTC
CDR3 protein: CASSLRAGVGSYEQYF

clone size: NA
J gene: TRBJ1-1
V gene: TRBV6-5
D gene: NA
CDR3 length: 13
CDR3 DNA: TGTGCCAGCCGTATCACAAAGAACACTGAAGCTTTCTTT
CDR3 protein: CASRITKNTEAFF

clone size: few
J gene: TRBJ2-5
V gene: TRBV5-4
D gene: TRBD1
CDR3 length: 16
CDR3 DNA: TGTGCCAGCAGCTTGCCACCGGGACAGGGGAAAGAGACCCAGTACTTC
CDR3 protein: CASSLPPGQGKETQYF

clone size: once
J gene: TRBJ1-2
V gene: TRBV7-2
D gene: NA
CDR3 length: 13
CDR3 DNA: TGTGCCAGCAGCTTTAGACAGAACTATGGCTACACCTTC
CDR3 protein: CASSFRQNYGYTF

clone size: NA
J gene: TRBJ1-2
V gene: TRBV29-1
D gene: TRBD1
CDR3 length: 20
CDR3 DNA: TGCAGCGTTGATCTTTTGGGGATCGTTACAGGGGGCGTATGGGACTATGGCTACACCTTC
CDR3 protein: CSVDLLGIVTGGVWDYGYTF

clone size: NA
J gene: TRBJ2-1
V gene: TRBV4-3
D gene: TRBD2
CDR3 length: 17
CDR3 DNA: TGCGCCAGCAGCCAACTCCCCCGGGGGGGCCGTGCCGATGAGCAGTTCTTC
CDR3 protein: CASSQLPRGGRADEQFF

clone size: NA
J gene: TRBJ1-1
V gene: TRBV7-9
D gene: NA
CDR3 length: 14
CDR3 DNA: TGTGCCAGCAGCTTAGCGGAGGGACGACTTGAAGCTTTCTTT
CDR3 protein: CASSLAEGRLEAFF

clone size: NA
J gene: TRBJ2-7
V gene: TRBV5-6
D gene: TRBD1
CDR3 length: 15
CDR3 DNA: TGTGCCAGCAGCATGCCTCCGGGACAGATATACGAGCAGTACTTC
CDR3 protein: CASSMPPGQIYEQYF

clone size: NA
J gene: TRBJ2-1
V gene: TRBV6-6
D gene: TRBD2
CDR3 length: 17
CDR3 DNA: TGTGCCAGCAGTCTAAGGGCCCTAGCGGGAGAGGTCAATGAGCAGTTCTTC
CDR3 protein: CASSLRALAGEVNEQFF

clone size: few
J gene: TRBJ2-7
V gene: TRBV28
D gene: NA
CDR3 length: 16
CDR3 DNA: TGTGCCAGCAGGGAGGGGGCGGGCTCATTGACCCACGAGCAGTACTTC
CDR3 protein: CASREGAGSLTHEQYF

clone size: NA
J gene: TRBJ2-1
V gene: TRBV7-8
D gene: TRBD2
CDR3 length: 16
CDR3 DNA: TGTGCCAGCAGCTACTTAGCGGGGGGGCAGGTCAATGAGCAGTTCTTC
CDR3 protein: CASSYLAGGQVNEQFF

clone size: NA
J gene: TRBJ1-3
V gene: TRBV4-1
D gene: NA
CDR3 length: 16
CDR3 DNA: TGCGCCAGCAGCCAGAGAGGTTCGGTTGGCGGAAACACCATATATTTT
CDR3 protein: CASSQRGSVGGNTIYF

clone size: NA
J gene: TRBJ2-1
V gene: TRBV18
D gene: TRBD2
CDR3 length: 15
CDR3 DNA: TGTGCCAGCTCACAACTAGCGATCTCCTACAATGAGCAGTTCTTC
CDR3 protein: CASSQLAISYNEQFF

clone size: NA
J gene: TRBJ1-4
V gene: TRBV11-2
D gene: TRBD1
CDR3 length: 17
CDR3 DNA: TGTGCCAGCAGCTCCCTCCGGGACAGGCCGTTTAATGAAAAACTGTTTTTT
CDR3 protein: CASSSLRDRPFNEKLFF

clone size: NA
J gene: TRBJ2-7
V gene: TRBV29-1
D gene: NA
CDR3 length: 13
CDR3 DNA: TGCAGCGTCCGTAGGGGCCCAAGCTACGAGCAGTACTTC
CDR3 protein: CSVRRGPSYEQYF

clone size: NA
J gene: TRBJ2-3
V gene: TRBV9
D gene: TRBD2
CDR3 length: 15
CDR3 DNA: TGTGCCAGCAGCGTTTTAGCGGGAGGGGCAGATACGCAGTATTTT
CDR3 protein: CASSVLAGGADTQYF

clone size: NA
J gene: TRBJ2-3
V gene: TRBV7-2
D gene: TRBD2
CDR3 length: 18
CDR3 DNA: TGTGCCAGCAGCTTAGCGCGAAGCGGGACTCGTAACACAGATACGCAGTATTTT
CDR3 protein: CASSLARSGTRNTDTQYF

clone size: NA
J gene: TRBJ1-6
V gene: TRBV4-1
D gene: TRBD1
CDR3 length: 19
CDR3 DNA: TGCGCCAGCAGCCAAGATAGCGGGACAGACTTCTTGGGGAATTCACCCCTCCACTTT
CDR3 protein: CASSQDSGTDFLGNSPLHF

clone size: NA
J gene: TRBJ1-2
V gene: TRBV30
D gene: NA
CDR3 length: 12
CDR3 DNA: TGTGCCTGGGTGGCCTTGGACAGTGGACCTACGTTC
CDR3 protein: CAWVALDSGPTF

clone size: once
J gene: TRBJ1-5
V gene: TRBV19
D gene: NA
CDR3 length: 13
CDR3 DNA: TGTGCCAGTAGTAACCCCATCGGGCAGCCCCAGCATTTT
CDR3 protein: CASSNPIGQPQHF

clone size: NA
J gene: TRBJ1-5
V gene: TRBV7-2
D gene: TRBD1
CDR3 length: 15
CDR3 DNA: TGTGCCAGCAGCCTACAGGGACAGAGCAATCAGCCCCAGCATTTT
CDR3 protein: CASSLQGQSNQPQHF

clone size: NA
J gene: TRBJ1-2
V gene: TRBV5-1
D gene: NA
CDR3 length: 15
CDR3 DNA: TGCGCCAGCAGCTTGAGTGGGGAGCCGGGGATCGGCTACACCTTC
CDR3 protein: CASSLSGEPGIGYTF

clone size: few
J gene: TRBJ2-3
V gene: TRBV2
D gene: NA
CDR3 length: 15
CDR3 DNA: TGTGCCAGCAGTGAGCATATTCCTAGGAGAGATACGCAGTATTTT
CDR3 protein: CASSEHIPRRDTQYF

clone size: NA
J gene: TRBJ2-2
V gene: TRBV5-1
D gene: NA
CDR3 length: 15
CDR3 DNA: TGCGCCAGCAGGCCCGGGACTTCGAACACCGGGGAGCTGTTTTTT
CDR3 protein: CASRPGTSNTGELFF

clone size: NA
J gene: TRBJ2-1
V gene: TRBV5-1
D gene: NA
CDR3 length: 13
CDR3 DNA: TGCGCCAGCAGCTTGGATAGCCCCAATGAGCAGTTCTTC
CDR3 protein: CASSLDSPNEQFF

clone size: NA
J gene: TRBJ1-6
V gene: TRBV4-1
D gene: TRBD1
CDR3 length: 18
CDR3 DNA: TGCGCCAGCAGCCAAGAGGCAGCGAGGACAGGGGGCAAATCACCCCTCCACTTT
CDR3 protein: CASSQEAARTGGKSPLHF

clone size: NA
J gene: TRBJ2-1
V gene: TRBV29-1
D gene: TRBD2
CDR3 length: 14
CDR3 DNA: TGCAGCGTTGCCCTAGCGGGGACCTACAATGAGCAGTTCTTC
CDR3 protein: CSVALAGTYNEQFF

clone size: NA
J gene: TRBJ2-1
V gene: TRBV2
D gene: TRBD1
CDR3 length: 16
CDR3 DNA: TGTGCCAGCAGTGAATTGTGGGGACAGGCCGACAATGAGCAGTTCTTC
CDR3 protein: CASSELWGQADNEQFF

clone size: many
J gene: TRBJ2-2
V gene: TRBV2
D gene: TRBD2
CDR3 length: 14
CDR3 DNA: TGTGCCAGCAACATAGCGGGAAACACCGGGGAGCTGTTTTTT
CDR3 protein: CASNIAGNTGELFF

clone size: NA
J gene: TRBJ2-1
V gene: TRBV10-2
D gene: TRBD2
CDR3 length: 15
CDR3 DNA: TGCGCCAGCAGTGTGGCTAGCGGGACTCACAATGAGCAGTTCTTC
CDR3 protein: CASSVASGTHNEQFF